The present TCR beta chain was sequenced within a study of blood T cell repertoires in COVID-19. In the study overall: The study drew acute and convalescent COVID-19 samples from the United States, Italy and Spain. T cells, B-cell-depleted T cells, or PBMCs provided the cDNA or gDNA that served as material.

With 9 bases removed from V and 5 bases from J, the gap between germline ends came to 16 bases. The CDR3 sequence is 13 residues long. Germline loops: CDR1 MDHEN, CDR2 SYDVKM. Methods used by the authors: Reference gene primer amplification yielded estimated nucleated cell counts. Assay: immunoSEQ multiplex PCR; the TCRdb copy retains only in-frame clones and omits some. That table supplies the V and J calls and clone size; D and trimming were determined from the DNA. The data contain 30,000 to 35,000 clones, 75% to 90% of them singletons. The V and J genes are TRBV28 and TRBJ1-2; unclear D gene. Sequencing used peripheral blood. The sequence was obtained from a man of 80 years or more with acute or convalescent COVID-19. CDR3 nucleotide sequence: TGTGCCAGTCAGCGGGAGAGGGAGTATGGCTACACCTTC. The encoded protein is CASQREREYGYTF.